This T cell receptor beta chain was recorded in a study of T cells in Graves' hyperthyroidism and ophthalmopathy. There were TCR beta CDR3 regions amplified from RNA transcripts. In the first-round RT-PCR of the TCR CDR3, the HTBI primer set was used. MiXCR, applied by TCRdb to the multiplex PCR reads, yields one record per CDR3 protein. Here the sample spans hundreds of thousands of distinct CDR3 sequences, more than 12% being singletons. Germline CDR1 and CDR2: SEHNR and FQNEAQ (reference sequence). CDR3 size: 15 residues. Between the trimmed V and J ends, which lost 1 base and 5 bases, there was a span of 14 bases.

V is TRBV7-9 and J is TRBJ1-1; D ambiguous. The sample was blood. The receptor comes from a woman in her forties or fifties with Graves' ophthalmopathy. The CDR3: CASSLDPGMGTEAFF. CDR3 nucleotides: TGTGCCAGCAGCTTAGATCCGGGGATGGGAACTGAAGCTTTCTTT.